The 26 T cell receptor beta chains below were found in one sample sequenced in a study of shared clonotypes between healthy human individuals. The repertoire was sequenced with immunoSEQ multiplex PCR; TCRdb's copy has only in-frame clones and lacks some. The table records about 460,000 clones, around 77% of them present only once. Sequencing used PBMCs. Receptors were obtained from a woman aged 40 to 49 in good health. Some clones in this sample may be carry-over from other donors' samples.

This clone was observed a single time. This specimen includes other DNA sequences encoding the same CDR3. This rearrangement joins TRBV28 to TRBJ2-5, with a tentative D call TRBD1 (6 bases). The CDR3 covers 12 residues. Germline assignment: CDR1 MDHEN and CDR2 SYDVKM. Trimming stripped 4 bases from V and 4 bases from J, with 7 bases between. CDR3 residues: CASSSGVETQYF. CDR3 nucleotide sequence: TGTGCCAGCAGTTCAGGGGTAGAGACCCAGTACTTC.

The V and J genes are TRBV18 and TRBJ2-7; 7 positions match TRBD1. This CDR3 region has 15 residues. V shed 3 bases and J 2 bases; nucleotides not matched to a gene: 7. CDR1 and CDR2 (germline): KGHSH, LQKENI. CDR3 residues: CASSPRDSEAYEQYF. CDR3 coding DNA: TGTGCCAGCTCACCCCGGGACAGCGAGGCCTACGAGCAGTACTTC.

This clone was counted a few times. With a far larger clone one base away, a read error is the likely cause. This sequence joins TRBV30 and TRBJ1-3; tentatively, D is TRBD1 (5 bases). The CDR3 covers 14 residues. The germline V gene encodes CDR1 GTSNPN and CDR2 SVGIG (reference sequence). The chain's CDR3 is CAWKSGRTGNAIYF. The CDR3 DNA sequence: TGTGCCTGGAAGTCGGGGCGGACTGGAAACGCCATATATTTT.

About this clone: It differs at one base from a far larger clone, so likely a read error. The same CDR3 can be traced to other DNA sequences in this sample. DNA for the CDR3: TGTGCCAGTAGTTCTCTAGCGGGGACCTACGAGCAGTACTTC. This codes for CASSSLAGTYEQYF. The gene calls are TRBV6-5 and TRBJ2-7, with 9 nucleotides matching TRBD2. The CDR3 has 14 amino acids. The V gene's germline CDR1 is MNHEY and CDR2 SVGAGI.

This chain connects TRBV30 to TRBJ1-4, with D unresolved. Germline lookup yields CDR1 GTSNPN and CDR2 SVGIG (reference sequence). Between the trimmed V and J ends, which lost 3 bases and 4 bases, there was a span of 6 bases. The CDR3 loop spans 12 amino acids. CDR3 sequence (DNA): TGTGCCTGGAGCGGACTTAATGAAAAACTGTTTTTT. Translating gives CAWSGLNEKLFF.

This clone was picked up one time. The J gene is TRBJ2-5, the V gene TRBV30, with D possibly matching TRBD2 (7 bases). Germline-derived CDR1 and CDR2 are GTSNPN and SVGIG (reference sequence). The ends were cut back, 0 bases at V and 4 bases at J, with 12 bases in the middle. CDR3 length: 14 amino acids. CDR3 sequence: CAWSVRGAGETQYF. CDR3 in DNA: TGTGCCTGGAGTGTACGGGGGGCCGGAGAGACCCAGTACTTC.

The chain combines TRBV18 with TRBJ1-2; D perhaps matches TRBD1 (5 bases). V was trimmed by 5 bases and J by 1 base, leaving 11 bases between them. CDR1 is KGHSH, CDR2 LQKENI, per germline. The CDR3 is 14 residues long. DNA of the CDR3: TGTGCCAGCTCAAACGGGGCGATTAACTATGGCTACACCTTC. Translated, it gives CASSNGAINYGYTF.

This clone appeared a single time. V and J are TRBV7-3 and TRBJ2-7, with D unresolved. Per germline, CDR1 SGHTA and CDR2 FQGTGA. V was cut by 0 bases and J by 4 bases, with 7 bases left in between. The CDR3 has 13 residues. CDR3 region: CASSLTSGYEQYF. In DNA, the CDR3 is TGTGCCAGCAGCTTAACCTCCGGTTACGAGCAGTACTTC.

The chain joins TRBV29-1 to TRBJ2-1, with D possibly being TRBD1 (6 bases). V lost 7 bases and J lost 7, with 17 bases in between. CDR3 length equals 13 residues. Germline V gene data show CDR1 as SQVTM and CDR2 as ANQGSEA. CDR3 in DNA: TGCAGCGCTGGGAGAGGCAGGGGAAATGAGCAGTTCTTC. As protein: CSAGRGRGNEQFF.

This clone was found many times. V and J are TRBV14 and TRBJ2-5, with D perhaps assigned TRBD1 or TRBD2 (5 bases each). The germline CDR1 and CDR2 sequences are SGHDN and FVKESK. Deletions cut 1 base from V and 4 bases from J, with 13 bases between. This CDR3 region has 15 residues. The CDR3 region is CASSQAMAGRETQYF. The CDR3 nucleotides read TGTGCCAGCAGCCAAGCTATGGCAGGGAGAGAGACCCAGTACTTC. Variable domain in full (rest from reference TRBV14 and TRBJ2-5): EAGVTQFPSHSVIEKGQTVTLRCDPISGHDNLYWYRRVMGKEIKFLLHFVKESKQDESGMPNNRFLAERTGGTYSTLKVQPAELEDSGVYFCASSQAMAGRETQYFGPGTRLLVL.

This rearrangement joins TRBV11-2 to TRBJ2-7, with D possibly TRBD1 on 6 matching bases. CDR1 is SGHAT, CDR2 FQNNGV, per germline. The V and J ends lost 5 bases and 2 bases respectively, with 16 bases between them. The CDR3 totals 15 residues. The CDR3 protein is CASSPRTAVTYEQYF. The CDR3 bases are TGTGCCAGCAGCCCCAGGACAGCCGTAACCTACGAGCAGTACTTC.

The chain carries TRBV30 and TRBJ1-4; TRBD1 is a possible D gene (5 bases). There are 15 residues in the CDR3. Germline V CDR1 and CDR2: GTSNPN, SVGIG (reference sequence). V gave up 0 bases and J gave up 6 bases, with 14 bases separating them. The CDR3 reads CAWSVRQGADEKLFF. The CDR3 DNA reads TGTGCCTGGAGTGTACGCCAGGGAGCGGATGAAAAACTGTTTTTT.

This clone was counted once. Given a far larger clone just one base away, this is likely a sequencing read error. This chain uses TRBV6-5 with TRBJ2-7, with D possibly matching TRBD1 (5 bases). Germline V gene data show CDR1 as MNHEY and CDR2 as SVGAGI. The CDR3 covers 14 residues. CDR3 nucleotide sequence: TGTGCCAGCAGCCAGGGCAGGCAAACCTACGAGCAGCACTTC. This encodes CASSQGRQTYEQHF.

This clone was seen more than once but under ten times. The chain recombines TRBV19 with TRBJ1-2, with D maybe TRBD1 (6 bases). With 4 bases removed from V and 4 bases from J, the gap between germline ends came to 16 bases. This CDR3 has 15 residues. Germline CDR1 and CDR2: LNHDA and SQIVND (reference sequence). In DNA form, the CDR3 reads TGTGCCAGTAGTAGGGGGGTAGGGACAAGCTATGGCTACACCTTC. It codes for CASSRGVGTSYGYTF.

The genes are TRBV6-1 and TRBJ1-6; TRBD1 aligns across 7 bases. CDR1 is MNHNS and CDR2 is SASEGT in the germline V gene. V was clipped by 0 bases and J by 10 bases; unmatched bases: 6. The CDR3 runs to 15 residues. CDR3 region: CASSEATTGYSPLHF. The CDR3 coding sequence is TGTGCCAGCAGTGAAGCTACGACAGGGTACTCACCCCTCCACTTT.

The V and J genes are TRBV7-8 and TRBJ2-5; D remains ambiguous. This CDR3 contains 12 residues. CDR1 is SGHVS, CDR2 FQNEAQ, per germline. Trimming removed 0 bases at V and 5 bases at J, with 4 bases between. The CDR3 region has the DNA TGTGCCAGCAGCTTAGCGATCGAGACCCAGTACTTC. The encoded protein is CASSLAIETQYF.

Of note for this clone: One base separates it from a far larger clone, so it is likely a read error. The chain combines TRBV6-5 with TRBJ1-5; 10 bases match TRBD1. V lost 5 bases and J lost 15; bases outside the gene matches: 16. CDR1 MNHEY and CDR2 SVGAGI come from the germline V gene. CDR3 length equals 15 residues. DNA of the CDR3: TGTGCCAGCAGTCCACGCCGGACAGGGGGGACGGACCGGCATTTT. Translation gives CASSPRRTGGTDRHF.

The chain is built from TRBV5-4 and TRBJ2-1; TRBD2 aligns across 9 bases. V lost 2 bases to trimming and J lost 9 bases; unmatched junction nucleotides: 15. This CDR3 is built from 17 residues. Germline values: CDR1 SGHNT, CDR2 YYREEE (reference sequence). The CDR3 loop reads CASSFSVRAGGSGEQFF. In DNA, the CDR3 is TGTGCCAGCAGCTTTAGTGTGAGAGCGGGAGGTTCCGGTGAGCAGTTCTTC.

The chain links TRBV11-2 to TRBJ2-5; a weak D match, TRBD2 (6 bases). Germline V CDR1 and CDR2: SGHAT, FQNNGV. The CDR3 contains 16 residues. The V gene lost 1 base and the J gene lost 0 bases, with 12 bases spanning the gap. The CDR3, as DNA: TGTGCCAGCAGCTTAGGGGCTAGCGCGTACCAAGAGACCCAGTACTTC. This sequence encodes CASSLGASAYQETQYF. The full variable domain, rest sourced from reference TRBV11-2 and TRBJ2-5, is EAGVAQSPRYKIIEKRQSVAFWCNPISGHATLYWYQQILGQGPKLLIQFQNNGVVDDSQLPKDRFSAERLKGVDSTLKIQPAKLEDSAVYLCASSLGASAYQETQYFGPGTRLLVL.

The table lists this clone with many counts. The V and J genes are TRBV28 and TRBJ1-2; D might be TRBD1 (5 bases). CDR3 length equals 13 residues. CDR1 is MDHEN and CDR2 is SYDVKM in the germline V gene. The germline V and J ends were trimmed by 2 bases and 6 bases, with 10 bases remaining between them. As DNA, the CDR3 is TGTGCCAGCAGTTTAGTGGGGGGAAATGGCTACACCTTC. Translating it yields CASSLVGGNGYTF.

The gene calls are TRBV5-1 and TRBJ2-5; no clear D. This CDR3 contains 18 residues. Trimming pared 1 base from V and 0 bases from J, leaving 19 bases between. CDR1 and CDR2 (germline): SGHRS, YFSETQ. As DNA, the CDR3 is TGCGCCAGCAGCTTGAGTTTGTCCACCATCGATCACCAAGAGACCCAGTACTTC. It is translated as CASSLSLSTIDHQETQYF.

This rearrangement joins TRBV11-2 to TRBJ2-3; TRBD2 matches 13 bases. The CDR3 is 16 amino acids. Trimming removed 4 bases from V and 6 bases from J; junction bases left unmatched: 7. From germline, CDR1 is SGHAT and CDR2 FQNNGV. For the CDR3, the DNA is TGTGCCAGCAGCTCCCTAGGACTAGCGGGAGTTGATACGCAGTATTTT. Its protein product is CASSSLGLAGVDTQYF.

This clone was detected only a few times. The chain uses TRBV7-9 and TRBJ2-5; TRBD2 matches at 9 bases. The CDR3 extends over 17 amino acids. V dropped 7 bases and J dropped 4; count of bases not matched to a gene: 16. From germline, CDR1 is SEHNR and CDR2 FQNEAQ (reference sequence). The CDR3 DNA reads as TGTGCCAGCACCGATCCCCCGCGGGAGGGCTTACGAGAGACCCAGTACTTC. Protein: CASTDPPREGLRETQYF.

The chain uses TRBV10-1 and TRBJ2-7; 7 bases map to TRBD1. Per the germline V gene, CDR1 is WNHNN and CDR2 is SYGVQD (reference sequence). The CDR3 is made up of 16 amino acids. V shed 0 bases and J 4 bases; nucleotides not matched to a gene: 9. The CDR3 spells CASSESAGGTAYEQYF. The CDR3 bases are TGCGCCAGCAGTGAGTCGGCAGGGGGAACCGCATACGAGCAGTACTTC.

About this clone itself: A far larger clone is off by one base, so a read error is likely. The V and J genes are TRBV18 and TRBJ2-5; tentatively, D is TRBD1 or TRBD2 (5 bases each). Germline assignment: CDR1 KGHSH and CDR2 LQKENI. This CDR3 has 16 amino acids. The CDR3 region has the DNA TGTGCCAGCTCACCCCTCCGGGCCGGGGCCCAGCAGACCCCGTACTTC. It yields the protein CASSPLRAGAQQTPYF.

This clone showed up just once. CDR3 residues: CASSIVRGRYGYTF. The CDR3 DNA sequence: TGTGCCAGTAGTATCGTCCGGGGCCGCTATGGCTACACCTTC. The chain is built from TRBV19 and TRBJ1-2, with TRBD1 as a possible D gene (5 bases). Trimming removed 3 bases at V and 4 bases at J, with 12 bases between. The CDR3 contains 14 residues. CDR1 and CDR2 from the germline V gene are LNHDA and SQIVND (reference sequence).